A selection of T cell receptor beta chains follows, all from one sample in a study of vaccination and CD4 T cells after COVID-19. TCRdb ran MiXCR on the PCR reads and lists one entry per CDR3 protein. The table has around 21,000 distinct CDR3 sequences, 45% to 70% seen once. These receptors' antigens are unknown. Sample: CD4+ T cells from blood, cultured in vitro. The receptors originated from a human donor who had recovered from COVID-19. Both conserved end residues are part of each CDR3. D genes are given only for firm matches. Clone size is given for some rows only: seen once, a few or many times, or a class if the clone is expanded.

TRBV6-1	NA	14	few	TRBJ1-6	TGTGCCAGCAGTACGGACAATTATAATTCACCCCTCCACTTT	CASSTDNYNSPLHF
TRBV29-1	TRBD1	12	NA	TRBJ1-2	TGCAGCGTGGCCGGGACAGTCTATGGCTACACCTTC	CSVAGTVYGYTF
TRBV7-2	TRBD1	13	NA	TRBJ1-1	TGTGCCAGCAGCTATCGACAGGGGACTGAAGCTTTCTTT	CASSYRQGTEAFF
TRBV7-8	TRBD1	15	NA	TRBJ2-5	TGTGCCAGCAGCTACGGGACAGGGTTCGGGGAGACCCAGTACTTC	CASSYGTGFGETQYF
TRBV2	TRBD1	13	few	TRBJ1-1	TGTGCCAGCATCGGACAGGGGGCGACTGAAGCTTTCTTT	CASIGQGATEAFF
TRBV20-1	TRBD2	16	NA	TRBJ2-3	TGCAGTGCTAGAGAGGGCGGGGGGGGAGGAACAGATACGCAGTATTTT	CSAREGGGGGTDTQYF
TRBV6-1	TRBD1	15	few	TRBJ1-6	TGTGCCAGCAGTGTCCTCGGACAGGGGGCAAGACCCCTCCACTTT	CASSVLGQGARPLHF
TRBV27	NA	15	NA	TRBJ2-3	TGTGCCAGCAGCGTACCCGGGGACCCGAGAAATACGCAGTATTTT	CASSVPGDPRNTQYF
TRBV6-1	TRBD2	14	medium-sized	TRBJ2-5	TGTGCCAGCAGCCCGACTGGGGGGGGAGAGACCCAGTACTTC	CASSPTGGGETQYF
TRBV2	NA	15	NA	TRBJ1-2	TGTGCCAGCAGTGAAGGAGGAGAGGGAACGGATGGCTACACCTTC	CASSEGGEGTDGYTF
TRBV7-9	NA	14	NA	TRBJ2-5	TGTGCCAGCAGCTTCGGGGGTAGCCAAGAGACCCAGTACTTC	CASSFGGSQETQYF
TRBV10-3	TRBD1	13	few	TRBJ1-2	TGTGCCATCAGTTCGGACAGGGTGGAGGGCTACACCTTC	CAISSDRVEGYTF
TRBV6-1	NA	13	NA	TRBJ1-1	TGTGCCAGCGATAAATCCCTACGCACTGAAGCTTTCTTT	CASDKSLRTEAFF
TRBV6-1	TRBD2	12	NA	TRBJ2-7	TGTGCCACCCGGGACTACCCTTACGAGCAGTACTTC	CATRDYPYEQYF
TRBV6-1	NA	14	few	TRBJ1-1	TGTGCCAGCAGTGACAGGGCGGCTAACACTGAAGCTTTCTTT	CASSDRAANTEAFF
TRBV12-3/TRBV12-4	TRBD2	19	few	TRBJ2-7	TGTGCCAGCAGTTTAGGATATACTAGCGGGGGGGATCTCCCCTACGAGCAGTACTTC	CASSLGYTSGGDLPYEQYF
TRBV5-1	TRBD2	17	NA	TRBJ2-1	TGCGCCAGCAGCTTGGGCCCCGGACTAGCGGGAGCCAATGAGCAGTTCTTC	CASSLGPGLAGANEQFF
TRBV2	TRBD1	16	NA	TRBJ2-2	TGTGCCAGCAGTAGCCGGGACAGGCCGAACACCGGGGAGCTGTTTTTT	CASSSRDRPNTGELFF
TRBV5-1	TRBD1	15	NA	TRBJ2-7	TGCGCCAGCAGCTTCCTGACAGGGGCCTCCTACGAGCAGTACTTC	CASSFLTGASYEQYF
TRBV7-2	NA	15	NA	TRBJ2-3	TGTGCCAGCAGCTTATCAAAGGGCTTCACAGATACGCAGTATTTT	CASSLSKGFTDTQYF
TRBV6-5	NA	12	NA	TRBJ1-5	TGTGCCAGCAGTTACGCCGATCAGCCCCAGCATTTT	CASSYADQPQHF
TRBV7-9	NA	15	few	TRBJ1-6	TGTGCCAGCAGCCAGAGTAGGTTAGATAATTCACCCCTCCACTTT	CASSQSRLDNSPLHF
TRBV6-1	NA	14	once	TRBJ1-1	TGTGCCAGCAGTGAAAGAGAAGGGGGGACTGAAGCTTTCTTT	CASSEREGGTEAFF
TRBV6-1	TRBD1	15	NA	TRBJ2-2	TGTGCCAGCCGACCGGGACAGGAGAACACCGGGGAGCTGTTTTTT	CASRPGQENTGELFF
TRBV7-9	NA	13	NA	TRBJ2-5	TGTGCCAGCAGCCCTGGGAGGTCGGAGACCCAGTACTTC	CASSPGRSETQYF
TRBV7-2	NA	14	NA	TRBJ1-2	TGTGCCAGCCGGTCACCGGGGGCCCCGAGTGGCTACACCTTC	CASRSPGAPSGYTF
TRBV2	TRBD1	15	NA	TRBJ2-7	TGTGCCAGCCGGGTGGGGGACAGGGCAGCCTACGAGCAGTACTTC	CASRVGDRAAYEQYF
TRBV6-1	NA	12	NA	TRBJ1-4	TGTGCCAGCAGTGAAGCGCATGAAAAACTGTTTTTT	CASSEAHEKLFF
TRBV20-1	TRBD1	15	NA	TRBJ2-7	TGCAGTGCGCGGAACCCCGACAGGGGACTCTACGAGCAGTACTTC	CSARNPDRGLYEQYF
TRBV5-1	TRBD1	14	NA	TRBJ2-5	TGCGCCAGCAGCTTGACAGGGGTGCAAGAGACCCAGTACTTC	CASSLTGVQETQYF
TRBV28	TRBD1	14	NA	TRBJ1-1	TGTGCCAGCGGGACAGGGGAAGAGTTGACTGAAGCTTTCTTT	CASGTGEELTEAFF
TRBV28	TRBD2	19	few	TRBJ2-2	TGTGCCAGCAGTTTATCCCGGTTAGGACTAGCGGGCAGCACCGGGGAGCTGTTTTTT	CASSLSRLGLAGSTGELFF
TRBV7-9	NA	15	large	TRBJ2-3	TGTGCCAGCAGCGATATCGGGAGAAACACAGATACGCAGTATTTT	CASSDIGRNTDTQYF